The 8 T cell receptor beta chains listed next were all sequenced from one sample in a study of shared clonotypes between healthy human individuals. Sequenced by immunoSEQ multiplex PCR; TCRdb stores in-frame clones only, minus some. The sample lists over a million clones; roughly 75% were seen once. Sequencing was performed on memory CD4+ T cells sorted from blood. Subset indicated: CD45RA-negative fraction. The origin of the receptors is a man aged 18 to 29 in good health.

V is TRBV5-5 and J is TRBJ1-1; no clear D. Trimming cost V 2 bases and J 3 bases, with 14 bases left between them. Per the germline V gene, CDR1 is SGHKS and CDR2 is YYEKEE (reference sequence). This CDR3 region has 15 residues. The CDR3 reads CASSLTIAWDTEAFF. DNA of the CDR3: TGTGCCAGCAGCTTAACCATAGCGTGGGACACTGAAGCTTTCTTT.

With regard to this clone: This could be a read error, since a much larger clone is one nucleotide away. This chain connects TRBV30 to TRBJ1-1; the D is unclear. The CDR3 has 16 residues. Germline V gene lookup returns CDR1 GTSNPN and CDR2 SVGIG (reference sequence). Here the CDR3 reads CAWSVLSATLNTEVFF. CDR3 bases: TGTGCCTGGAGTGTACTGTCGGCAACTCTGAACACTGAAGTTTTCTTT.

The chain joins TRBV10-3 to TRBJ2-5; no clear D. With 4 bases removed from V and 5 bases from J, the gap between germline ends came to 11 bases. CDR3 length: 13 amino acids. Germline lookup yields CDR1 ENHRY and CDR2 SYGVKD. CDR3 sequence reads: CAISASALETQYF. CDR3 sequence (DNA): TGTGCCATCAGTGCGTCTGCATTGGAGACCCAGTACTTC.

This chain links TRBV10-2 with TRBJ2-1, with D possibly TRBD2 on 5 matching bases. Trimming left V 5 bases short and J 9 bases short, with 11 bases between. The CDR3 loop spans 12 amino acids. Germline V gene sequence: CDR1 WSHSY, CDR2 SAAADI. CDR3 region: CASSSAGGEQFF. The CDR3 DNA follows: TGCGCCAGCAGTAGTGCGGGCGGTGAGCAGTTCTTC.

V and J are TRBV10-1 and TRBJ2-1, with 7 bases that match TRBD1. In germline, CDR1 is WNHNN, CDR2 SYGVQD (reference sequence). Losses at the gene ends were 2 bases for V and 0 bases for J; bases not matched to a gene: 4. This CDR3 spans 16 amino acids. The CDR3 protein is CASSEARTGSYNEQFF. CDR3 DNA: TGCGCCAGCAGTGAGGCAAGGACAGGCTCCTACAATGAGCAGTTCTTC.

The chain has TRBV11-2 and TRBJ1-2; weak D call: TRBD1 (5 bases). V was shortened by 4 bases and J by 10 bases, with 10 bases between the two germline ends. CDR1 SGHAT and CDR2 FQNNGV come from the germline V gene. The CDR3 loop spans 11 amino acids. The CDR3 DNA reads TGTGCCAGCAGCTCCGGGGCAGACTACACCTTC. Protein product: CASSSGADYTF.

This chain joins TRBV2 and TRBJ1-5, with D perhaps matching TRBD1 (5 bases). The germline V gene has CDR1 SNHLY and CDR2 FYNNEI. V was clipped by 11 bases and J by 0 bases, with 11 bases between them. The CDR3 consists of 13 residues. The CDR3 DNA reads TGTGCCGGGGGACGAACTAGCAATCAGCCCCAGCATTTT. Its translation: CAGGRTSNQPQHF.

The rearrangement joins TRBV4-1 to TRBJ2-2; D remains unclear. Germline CDR1 reads MGHRA; CDR2 reads YSYEKL. This CDR3 comprises 14 residues. V lost 3 bases to trimming and J lost 4 bases, with 9 bases between them. The CDR3 spells CASSQAHLTGELFF. The CDR3 region has the DNA TGCGCCAGCAGCCAGGCACACCTCACCGGGGAGCTGTTTTTT.